The clone carrying this T cell receptor beta chain was seen more than once but under ten times. The data were taken from a study of regulatory T cells in long-lasting Graves disease. In building TCR beta libraries, iRepertoire HTBI primers were used together with Arm-PCR of CDR3 regions. Using its own MiXCR run on the multiplex PCR reads, TCRdb lists one record per CDR3 protein. The table shows 400,000 to 500,000 distinct CDR3 sequences, with 13% to 15% occurring only once. Described time point: newly diagnosed GD, antithyroid drugs for less than 3 months. The authors made the TCR library using RNA they extracted from PBMCs. Per germline, CDR1 KGHSH and CDR2 LQKENI. This CDR3 has 13 amino acids. The V and J ends lost 3 bases and 9 bases respectively, with 14 bases between them. This sample was also put to use in a study of T cells in Graves' hyperthyroidism and ophthalmopathy.

The V call is TRBV18, the J call TRBJ2-5; D perhaps matches TRBD2 (5 bases). The source was peripheral blood mononuclear cells (PBMCs), collected at new diagnosis, from a patient treated with antithyroid drugs. The origin of this receptor is a woman in her forties or fifties with Graves disease. CDR3 sequence (DNA): TGTGCCAGCTCACCGACCTCCTTGGAGGCCCAGTACTTC. Amino acids: CASSPTSLEAQYF.